This note documents a single T cell receptor beta chain sequence. As yet, its antigen is unknown. The CDR3 totals 14 residues. V was pared by 6 bases and J by 3 bases, with 14 bases between. Unique-molecular-identifier-tagged TCR beta cDNA libraries were used. Some 500,000 cDNA molecules were recovered from an input of roughly 0.95 to 10 million T cells. TCRdb re-derived calls from the PCR reads in MiXCR, one entry per CDR3 protein. The data hold 750,000 to 950,000 distinct CDR3 sequences, with roughly 50% observed a single time. This entry comes from a study of post-analysis software for immune sequencing data. Study-level background: The disease courses covered relapsing-remitting, secondary progressive and progressive-relapsing multiple sclerosis.

Findings and caveats of the study: About five TRBV segments, including TRBV5-6, TRBV5-1 and TRBV20-1, were more frequent in patients than controls. Strong co-clustering by F measure was seen for same-batch samples. When compared against controls, multiple sclerosis patients showed significantly lower normalized Chao1 diversity.

The TCR comes from a girl aged 10 to 17 with multiple sclerosis. Source material: blood. This chain links TRBV12-3 or TRBV12-4 with TRBJ1-1; D is unclear. The CDR3 reads CASSPTPSHTEAFF. The CDR3 DNA follows: TGTGCCAGCAGCCCTACACCGTCGCACACTGAAGCTTTCTTT.